This T cell receptor (beta chain) was profiled in a study of radiation and T cells in renal cell carcinoma. The protocol was immunoSEQ multiplex PCR, while the TCRdb copy is restricted to in-frame clones and leaves out a portion. The repertoire holds about 130,000 clones, with approximately 91% as singletons. Described time point: baseline pretreatment blood. Treatment denoted: 15 Gy SBRT to primary tumor, nephrectomy 4 weeks later. This CDR3 has 12 amino acids. This sample comprised blood, obtained from a patient whose treatment included radiotherapy and nephrectomy. V and J are TRBV7-5 and TRBJ2-1; the D call in the table, TRBD1, was not verified against the DNA. TRBV7-5 is tagged as a pseudogene. This TCR derives from a woman in her forties or fifties with renal cell carcinoma. Written as DNA, the CDR3 is TGTGCCAGAAGCACTGACAGGGGCGAGCAGTTCTTC. Translating gives CARSTDRGEQFF.